These T cell receptor beta chains were read from a single sample in a study of blood T cells in healthy people across ages. TCRdb used MiXCR to reprocess the 5' RACE reads, holding one entry per CDR3 protein. The sample records 1.4 million or so distinct CDR3 sequences, approximately 43% being singletons. Sequenced sample: blood. These receptors originate from a woman in her late teens or twenties in good health. Both conserved end residues are part of each CDR3. The order of the fields is clone size, V gene, CDR3 length, J gene, D gene, CDR3 DNA, CDR3 protein. D genes are given only for firm matches. Not every row has a clone size; where given, it reads once, few, many or a size class.

abundance: .
v_gene: TRBV7-9
len: 12
j_gene: TRBJ2-7
d_gene: .
CDR3nt: TGTGCCAGCAGCCCCATTGCATACGAGCAGTACTTC
CDR3aa: CASSPIAYEQYF

abundance: .
v_gene: TRBV12-3/TRBV12-4
len: 12
j_gene: TRBJ2-7
d_gene: .
CDR3nt: TGTGCCGGCAGTCGCCGCGGGGTCGAGCAGTACTTC
CDR3aa: CAGSRRGVEQYF

abundance: .
v_gene: TRBV7-2
len: 14
j_gene: TRBJ2-7
d_gene: TRBD1
CDR3nt: TGTGCCAGCAGCTTTGACAGGGCCTCCTACGAGCAGTACTTC
CDR3aa: CASSFDRASYEQYF

abundance: .
v_gene: TRBV9
len: 15
j_gene: TRBJ2-3
d_gene: .
CDR3nt: TGTGCCTGCAGCCCGCAGGTCTTCGCGCTAGATACGCAGTATTTT
CDR3aa: CACSPQVFALDTQYF

abundance: few
v_gene: TRBV7-9
len: 17
j_gene: TRBJ2-1
d_gene: .
CDR3nt: TGTGCCAGCAGCTCCCTAACCCAACAGGGTTACCACAATGAGCAGTTCTTC
CDR3aa: CASSSLTQQGYHNEQFF

abundance: .
v_gene: TRBV20-1
len: 14
j_gene: TRBJ1-2
d_gene: .
CDR3nt: TGCAGTGCTAGAGAAGGGGACGGTAACTATGGCTACACCTTC
CDR3aa: CSAREGDGNYGYTF

abundance: few
v_gene: TRBV12-3/TRBV12-4
len: 19
j_gene: TRBJ2-1
d_gene: .
CDR3nt: TGTGCCAGCAAACCCCCGAGGGGAACCCGAATTGTCTCCTACAATGAGCAGTTCTTC
CDR3aa: CASKPPRGTRIVSYNEQFF

abundance: .
v_gene: TRBV2
len: 15
j_gene: TRBJ2-7
d_gene: TRBD2
CDR3nt: TGTGCCAGCGTAATCTGGGTAGCGGGAGACAATGAGCAGTACTTC
CDR3aa: CASVIWVAGDNEQYF

abundance: .
v_gene: TRBV28
len: 14
j_gene: TRBJ2-7
d_gene: .
CDR3nt: TGTGCCAGCACTCCCAATGGGGGTTCCTACGAGCAGTACTTC
CDR3aa: CASTPNGGSYEQYF

abundance: .
v_gene: TRBV5-6
len: 14
j_gene: TRBJ2-5
d_gene: TRBD1
CDR3nt: TGTGCCAGCAGCTTACAGGGGGAAGCCGAGACCCAGTACTTC
CDR3aa: CASSLQGEAETQYF

abundance: .
v_gene: TRBV29-1
len: 13
j_gene: TRBJ2-1
d_gene: .
CDR3nt: TGCAGCGTTAGGATGGCTCTGTACAATGAGCAGTTCTTC
CDR3aa: CSVRMALYNEQFF

abundance: few
v_gene: TRBV7-9
len: 14
j_gene: TRBJ1-4
d_gene: .
CDR3nt: TGTGCCAGCAGCGTCGGACCTCAAGGCGAAAAACTGTTTTTT
CDR3aa: CASSVGPQGEKLFF

abundance: .
v_gene: TRBV27
len: 14
j_gene: TRBJ2-3
d_gene: TRBD2
CDR3nt: TGTGCCAGCAAACTAGCGGGAGGGTTGGATACGCAGTATTTT
CDR3aa: CASKLAGGLDTQYF

abundance: .
v_gene: TRBV28
len: 16
j_gene: TRBJ2-3
d_gene: TRBD1
CDR3nt: TGTGCCAGCAGTCCTCACCCGGGACAGGGCACAGATACGCAGTATTTT
CDR3aa: CASSPHPGQGTDTQYF

abundance: few
v_gene: TRBV28
len: 14
j_gene: TRBJ2-3
d_gene: .
CDR3nt: TGTGCCAGCAGAAATAGCGGAGTGCGAGATACGCAGTATTTT
CDR3aa: CASRNSGVRDTQYF

abundance: .
v_gene: TRBV3-1
len: 15
j_gene: TRBJ2-1
d_gene: TRBD2
CDR3nt: TGTGCCAGCAGCCCCCAAAGCGGGACCTACAATGAGCAGTTCTTC
CDR3aa: CASSPQSGTYNEQFF

abundance: .
v_gene: TRBV6-1
len: 14
j_gene: TRBJ1-5
d_gene: TRBD1
CDR3nt: TGTGCCAGCCACGGGACAGGCCCAAATCAGCCCCAGCATTTT
CDR3aa: CASHGTGPNQPQHF

abundance: few
v_gene: TRBV6-1
len: 17
j_gene: TRBJ2-3
d_gene: TRBD2
CDR3nt: TGTGCCAGCAGTGAACTGGTGGGACTAGCGGGGGAGTCTACGCAGTATTTT
CDR3aa: CASSELVGLAGESTQYF

abundance: .
v_gene: TRBV19
len: 15
j_gene: TRBJ2-7
d_gene: .
CDR3nt: TGTGCCAGTAGCAACCCCGGCAGGGGCCAAGAGGTACAGTACTTC
CDR3aa: CASSNPGRGQEVQYF

abundance: few
v_gene: TRBV6-5
len: 18
j_gene: TRBJ2-1
d_gene: .
CDR3nt: TGTGCCAGCAGTTACTCGGGGTTAAGGGCAGGGGGGAACAATGAGCAGTTCTTC
CDR3aa: CASSYSGLRAGGNNEQFF

abundance: .
v_gene: TRBV27
len: 14
j_gene: TRBJ2-2
d_gene: TRBD1
CDR3nt: TGTGCCAGCAGTTCAGACAGGGGCCGGTGGGAGCTGTTTTTT
CDR3aa: CASSSDRGRWELFF

abundance: .
v_gene: TRBV6-5
len: 13
j_gene: TRBJ2-3
d_gene: .
CDR3nt: TGTGCCAGCAGTTACTCCCCAGCCCGGTCGCAGTATTTT
CDR3aa: CASSYSPARSQYF

abundance: few
v_gene: TRBV24-1
len: 14
j_gene: TRBJ1-2
d_gene: .
CDR3nt: TGTGCCACCAGTAAGGAGGGTTCCAGCTATGGCTACACCTTC
CDR3aa: CATSKEGSSYGYTF

abundance: .
v_gene: TRBV5-1
len: 17
j_gene: TRBJ2-1
d_gene: TRBD2
CDR3nt: TGCGCCAGCAGCTCGACCTCAAGGACTGGCGGGAGGGGTGAGCAGTTCTTC
CDR3aa: CASSSTSRTGGRGEQFF

abundance: few
v_gene: TRBV5-1
len: 15
j_gene: TRBJ2-1
d_gene: TRBD2
CDR3nt: TGCGCCAGCAGCACTAGGACTAGCGGGGGGCATGAGCAGTTCTTC
CDR3aa: CASSTRTSGGHEQFF